One sample yielded the 18 T cell receptor beta chains listed below, sequenced in a study of cytomegalovirus exposure and HLA in healthy donors (dated by TCRdb to 2016 to 2017). Library generation was performed with the immunoSEQ multiplex PCR assay. The multiplex PCR relied on a mix of 60 forward primers for TCR Vbeta segments and 13 reverse primers for TCR Jbeta segments. The clones in this table, taken by TCRdb from immuneACCESS, are in-frame only. Not every clone is retained; where verified, under half of the shortfall comes from an unresolved V gene, and the cause of the rest is unknown. This sample comprises more than 100,000 clones, around 74% of them detected only once. Approximately 30% of the sample comes from the top ten. The source material was PBMCs. These receptors came from a man in his sixties in good health and CMV-seropositive.

The chain is built from TRBV30 and TRBJ2-1; D may be TRBD1 (5 bases). The CDR3 extends over 14 amino acids. With 2 bases removed from V and 6 bases from J, the gap between germline ends came to 14 bases. Germline V CDR1 and CDR2: GTSNPN, SVGIG (reference sequence). CDR3 amino acids: CAWSLKGASNEQFF. For the CDR3, the DNA is TGTGCCTGGAGTCTTAAAGGGGCTAGCAATGAGCAGTTCTTC.

This chain joins TRBV30 and TRBJ1-1; 9 bases agree with TRBD1. CDR3 length: 13 amino acids. The J segment lost 1 base and the V segment lost 6 bases, leaving 3 bases of the junction unmatched. Germline-derived CDR1 and CDR2 are GTSNPN and SVGIG (reference sequence). The CDR3 sequence: CACGQGPNTEAFF. CDR3 nucleotides: TGTGCCTGCGGACAGGGGCCGAACACTGAAGCTTTCTTT. Full variable domain (rest looked up from reference TRBV30 and TRBJ1-1): SQTIHQWPATLVQPVGSPLSLECTVEGTSNPNLYWYRQAAGRGLQLLFYSVGIGQISSEVPQNLSASRPQDRQFILSSKKLLLSDSGFYLCACGQGPNTEAFFGQGTRLTVV.

This clone was observed a handful of times. The J gene is TRBJ2-7, the V gene TRBV5-5; 7 bases are shared with TRBD1. The germline V gene encodes CDR1 SGHKS and CDR2 YYEKEE (reference sequence). Trimming cost V 2 bases and J 0 bases; bases outside gene matches: 5. CDR3 length: 15 residues. CDR3 loop: CASSFQDRSSYEQYF. Here the CDR3 DNA reads TGTGCCAGCAGCTTCCAGGACAGGAGCTCCTACGAGCAGTACTTC.

This clone was picked up a small number of times. The CDR3 loop is CASSLAGLSYEQYF. DNA for the CDR3: TGCGCCAGCAGCTTGGCGGGTCTCTCCTACGAGCAGTACTTC. The genes are TRBV5-1 and TRBJ2-7; no firm D call. CDR1 and CDR2 (germline): SGHRS, YFSETQ. The V end was cut by 0 bases, the J end by 0 bases, with 7 bases between. The CDR3 consists of 14 residues.

The chain has TRBV2 and TRBJ2-7; D might be TRBD2 (6 bases). The CDR3 loop spans 16 amino acids. Trimming removed 3 bases from V and 0 bases from J, with 15 bases in between. The germline V gene encodes CDR1 SNHLY and CDR2 FYNNEI. The CDR3 DNA reads TGTGCCAGCAGTGACGCTGCGTTAGCGGACTCCTACGAGCAGTACTTC. Translated: CASSDAALADSYEQYF.

This clone was counted between two and nine times. The gene calls are TRBV2 and TRBJ2-4; 7 bases are a match to TRBD1. CDR3 length: 14 residues. Germline lookup yields CDR1 SNHLY and CDR2 FYNNEI. With 6 bases clipped from V and 1 base from J, the junction kept 3 bases outside the gene matches. DNA for the CDR3: TGTGCCAGCAGAGAACAGGGGGCCAAAAACATTCAGTACTTC. It translates to CASREQGAKNIQYF. The full variable domain, in which reference TRBV2 and TRBJ2-4 provide the parts outside the CDR3, is EPEVTQTPSHQVTQMGQEVILRCVPISNHLYFYWYRQILGQKVEFLVSFYNNEISEKSEIFDDQFSVERPDGSNFTLKIRSTKLEDSAMYFCASREQGAKNIQYFGAGTRLSVL.

The chain links TRBV27 to TRBJ2-3; 9 nucleotides agree with TRBD2. From germline, CDR1 is MNHEY and CDR2 SMNVEV (reference sequence). CDR3 length: 15 residues. V dropped 2 bases and J dropped 2; count of bases not matched to a gene: 2. The CDR3 coding sequence is TGTGCCAGCAGTTTAGGGACTAGCTACACAGATACGCAGTATTTT. Protein sequence: CASSLGTSYTDTQYF.

The chain joins TRBV6-5 to TRBJ2-2, with 7 bases identical to TRBD1. Germline loops: CDR1 MNHEY, CDR2 SVGAGI. Unmatched junction bases numbered 4, after V lost 3 bases and J lost 6 bases. The CDR3 runs to 14 residues. In DNA, the CDR3 is TGTGCCAGCAGTTATGGGCAGGGGGCCGGGGAGCTGTTTTTT. It translates to CASSYGQGAGELFF.

The chain recombines TRBV6-5 with TRBJ1-1, with D hard to call. Germline V gene data show CDR1 as MNHEY and CDR2 as SVGAGI. This CDR3 has 14 residues. V lost 0 bases and J lost 0, with 5 bases in between. CDR3 nucleotide sequence: TGTGCCAGCAGTTACTCGAGGTTGAACACTGAAGCTTTCTTT. This sequence encodes CASSYSRLNTEAFF.

The chain joins TRBV19 to TRBJ2-5; TRBD1 matches at 8 bases. From germline, CDR1 is LNHDA and CDR2 SQIVND (reference sequence). The CDR3 extends over 15 amino acids. V shed 3 bases, J shed 4 bases, and the junction held 7 bases outside the gene matches. In DNA, the CDR3 is TGTGCCAGTAGTATCGCCAGGACAGGGTTAGAGACCCAGTACTTC. Translated, it gives CASSIARTGLETQYF.

The chain couples TRBV6-1 to TRBJ1-1, with 7 positions matching TRBD1. V gave up 11 bases and J gave up 1 base; unmatched junction bases: 7. Germline CDR1 reads MNHNS; CDR2 reads SASEGT. The CDR3 is 13 residues long. The CDR3: CAARQGWNTEAFF. The CDR3, as DNA: TGTGCCGCTCGACAGGGCTGGAACACTGAAGCTTTCTTT.

The chain links TRBV7-3 to TRBJ1-6; 8 bases agree with TRBD1. CDR3 length equals 15 residues. CDR1 is SGHTA and CDR2 is FQGTGA in the germline V gene. V gave up 5 bases and J gave up 8 bases; unmatched junction bases: 8. The CDR3 nucleotides are TGTGCCAGCAGCCGGGCTGGGACAGGCGATTCACCCCTCCACTTT. Protein: CASSRAGTGDSPLHF.

The chain recombines TRBV19 with TRBJ1-5, with D maybe TRBD1 (6 bases). CDR3 length: 17 residues. In germline, CDR1 is LNHDA, CDR2 SQIVND (reference sequence). V shed 9 bases and J shed 4 bases, with 25 bases lying between them. The CDR3 DNA reads TGTGCCAGCCACGCCCTTACAGGGCTCGGAGGAAATCAGCCCCAGCATTTT. Its translation: CASHALTGLGGNQPQHF.

This chain joins TRBV6-6 and TRBJ1-3; no reliable D call. This CDR3 is built from 14 residues. Germline assignment: CDR1 MNHNY and CDR2 SVGAGI (reference sequence). Trimming removed 8 bases at V and 6 bases at J, with 17 bases between. CDR3 loop: CASYPEGAENTIYF. CDR3 DNA sequence: TGTGCCAGCTATCCCGAGGGAGCTGAAAACACCATATATTTT.

The rearrangement uses TRBV11-1 and TRBJ1-2; tentatively, D is TRBD1 (5 bases). Germline-derived CDR1 and CDR2 are SGHAT and FQDESV (reference sequence). This CDR3 is 15 amino acids long. V was cut by 5 bases and J by 7 bases, with 20 bases left in between. CDR3 amino acids: CASSHRGGVLSGYTF. The CDR3, as DNA: TGTGCCAGCAGCCACCGGGGGGGGGTGCTCAGTGGCTACACCTTC.

For the CDR3, the DNA is TGTGCCACCAGCAGTCGGACAGGCAGCAACGAGCAGTACTTC. Translation: CATSSRTGSNEQYF. The V call is TRBV15, the J call TRBJ2-7; 7 nucleotides agree with TRBD1. J lost 5 bases, V lost 3 bases, and 7 bases had no gene match. The CDR3 extends over 14 amino acids. Germline V lookup: CDR1 LNHNV, CDR2 YYDKDF (reference sequence).

V usage is TRBV5-1 and J usage is TRBJ2-1, with 7 bases fitting TRBD1. J was trimmed by 10 bases and V by 1 base; bases with no gene match: 11. CDR1 is SGHRS and CDR2 is YFSETQ in the germline V gene. CDR3 size: 15 residues. DNA for the CDR3: TGCGCCAGCAGCTTGACACCACAGGGGCCCAGGGAGCAGTTCTTC. It is translated as CASSLTPQGPREQFF.

This clone appeared a few times. V gene TRBV5-6 combines with J gene TRBJ1-2, with no clear D. V dropped 6 bases and J dropped 7 bases, with 16 bases sitting between them. Per germline, CDR1 SGHDT and CDR2 YYEEEE. The CDR3 covers 13 residues. The CDR3 reads CASTLSGSTGYTF. The CDR3 region has the DNA TGTGCCAGCACCCTATCGGGTTCTACTGGCTACACCTTC.